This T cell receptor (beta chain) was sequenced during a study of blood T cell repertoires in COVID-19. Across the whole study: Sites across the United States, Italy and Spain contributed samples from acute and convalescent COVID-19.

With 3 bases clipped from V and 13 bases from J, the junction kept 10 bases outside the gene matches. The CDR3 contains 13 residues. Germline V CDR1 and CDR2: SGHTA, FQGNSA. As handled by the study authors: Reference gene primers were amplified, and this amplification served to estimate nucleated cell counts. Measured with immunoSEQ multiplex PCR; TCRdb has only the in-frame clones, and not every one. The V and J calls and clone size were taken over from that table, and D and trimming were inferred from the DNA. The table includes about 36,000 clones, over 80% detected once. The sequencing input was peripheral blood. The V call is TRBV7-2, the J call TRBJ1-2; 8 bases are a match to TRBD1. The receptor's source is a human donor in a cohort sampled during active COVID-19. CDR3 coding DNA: TGTGCCAGCAGCTTCCGGACTAGGACAGGGACCACCTTC. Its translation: CASSFRTRTGTTF. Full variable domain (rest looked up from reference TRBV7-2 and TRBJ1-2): GAGVSQSPSNKVTEKGKDVELRCDPISGHTALYWYRQSLGQGLEFLIYFQGNSAPDKSGLPSDRFSAERTGGSVSTLTIQRTQQEDSAVYLCASSFRTRTGTTFGSGTRLTVV.